The clone carrying this T cell receptor (beta chain) was detected once. The CDR3 covers 13 residues. From germline, CDR1 is LNHDA and CDR2 SQIVND (reference sequence). V lost 5 bases, J lost 5 bases, and 12 bases lay in between. This entry comes from a study of T-cell memory formation after mild COVID-19. Libraries for TCRalpha and TCRbeta carried sample barcodes and unique molecular identifiers via 5'RACE. TCRdb itself ran the 5' RACE reads through MiXCR, one entry per CDR3 protein. The data hold hundreds of thousands of distinct CDR3 sequences, with roughly 15% observed a single time. The chain joins TRBV19 to TRBJ1-2; a possible D gene is TRBD1 (5 bases). The specimen was PBMCs or a T cell subset sorted from them (not recorded which). The receptor was derived from a man aged 18-30 years who had mild COVID-19 (a few samples of this study predate the infection). Cell type and time point are not known. CDR3 DNA sequence: TGTGCCAGTAGTCGGGACGTCTATTATGGCTACACCTTC. It specifies CASSRDVYYGYTF.